The 4 T cell receptor beta chains listed next were all sequenced from one sample in a study of CD8 T cells in Susac syndrome. The authors reverse transcribed about 0.5 to 1 ug RNA with random hexamers. TCRdb analysed the immunoSEQ multiplex PCR reads with MiXCR anew, one entry per CDR3 protein. Of about 300,000 distinct CDR3 sequences in the sample, over 75% are singletons; the top ten hold less than 0.2%. Input material: CD8+ T cells from PBMCs. All receptors come from a human donor with multiple sclerosis.

The V gene is TRBV5-4, the J gene TRBJ2-1; 10 bases are a match to TRBD2. The CDR3 spans 16 residues. From germline, CDR1 is SGHNT and CDR2 YYREEE (reference sequence). The J segment lost 3 bases and the V segment lost 0 bases, leaving 3 bases of the junction unmatched. CDR3 sequence (DNA): TGTGCCAGCAGCTTGGAACTAGCGGGACTCTACAATGAGCAGTTCTTC. Translating it yields CASSLELAGLYNEQFF.

The V and J genes are TRBV4-1 and TRBJ2-1; 12 bases fit TRBD2. The CDR3 has 16 residues. The J segment lost 5 bases and the V segment lost 5 bases, leaving 7 bases of the junction unmatched. Germline CDR1 reads MGHRA; CDR2 reads YSYEKL. CDR3 DNA: TGCGCCAGCAGCACAATACTAGCGGGGGGTGACAATGAGCAGTTCTTC. This encodes CASSTILAGGDNEQFF.

This sequence joins TRBV7-6 and TRBJ2-5; D possibly uses TRBD1 or TRBD2 (6 bases each). Germline V gives CDR1 SGHVS, CDR2 FNYEAQ. This CDR3 comprises 16 residues. Trimming stripped 1 base from V and 7 bases from J, with 19 bases between. This chain's CDR3 is CASSLEAGHPQGTQYF. CDR3 DNA: TGTGCCAGCAGCTTAGAGGCGGGACACCCACAGGGGACCCAGTACTTC.

This clonotype was found a few times. The chain recombines TRBV29-1 with TRBJ2-3; weak D call: TRBD1 (6 bases). CDR1 is SQVTM and CDR2 is ANQGSEA in the germline V gene. The CDR3 has 11 residues. Trimming removed 7 bases from V and 6 bases from J, with 11 bases in between. Written as DNA, the CDR3 is TGCAGCGCTCAGGGGTCGGATACGCAGTATTTT. Protein product: CSAQGSDTQYF.